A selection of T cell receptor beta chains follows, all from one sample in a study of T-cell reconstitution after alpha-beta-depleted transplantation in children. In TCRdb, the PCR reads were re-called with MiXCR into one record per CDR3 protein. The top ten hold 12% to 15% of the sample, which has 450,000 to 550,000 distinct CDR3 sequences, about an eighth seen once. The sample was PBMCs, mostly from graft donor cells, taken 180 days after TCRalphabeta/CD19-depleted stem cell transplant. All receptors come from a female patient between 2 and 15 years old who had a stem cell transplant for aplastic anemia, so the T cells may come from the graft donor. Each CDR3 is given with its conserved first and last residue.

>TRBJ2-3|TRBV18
CASSSTGQAHEDTQYF
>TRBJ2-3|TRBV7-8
CASSFRQRSSTDTQYF
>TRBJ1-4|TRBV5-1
CASSARDSPAGEKLFF
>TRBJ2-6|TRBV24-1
CATSARVTGANVLTF
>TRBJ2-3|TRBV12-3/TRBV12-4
CASSPGTGETDTQYF
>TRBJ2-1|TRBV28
CASSLVSGGTYEQFF
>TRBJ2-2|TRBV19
CAGRGTNTGELFF
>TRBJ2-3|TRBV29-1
CSVRREGFFDTQYF
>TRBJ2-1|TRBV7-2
CASSRKTGGISYNEQFF
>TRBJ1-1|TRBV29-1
CSVELGDTEAFF
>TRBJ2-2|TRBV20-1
CSAPTQDTGELFF
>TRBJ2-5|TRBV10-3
CAISERGKETQYF
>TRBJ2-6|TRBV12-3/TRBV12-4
CTSSPRGQLLYGANVLTF
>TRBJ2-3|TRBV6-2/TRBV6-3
CASSPRPHTQYF
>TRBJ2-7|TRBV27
CASSSGQGLREQYF
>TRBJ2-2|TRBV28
CASIQGGENTGELFF
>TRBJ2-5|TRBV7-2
CASSLAGRAGWEETQYF
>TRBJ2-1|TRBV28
CASSFSFGTSSYNEQFF
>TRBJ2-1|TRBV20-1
CSARSWGSQNNEQFF
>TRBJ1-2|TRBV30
CAWKSNREYDGYTF
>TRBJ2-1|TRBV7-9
CASSLVGQGEHNEQFF
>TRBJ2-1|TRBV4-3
CASSLNPGRLVGNEQFF
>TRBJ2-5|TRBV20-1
CSARDIGQGRETQYF
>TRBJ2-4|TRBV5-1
CASSLARPGSIQYF
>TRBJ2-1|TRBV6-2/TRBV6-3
CASSYSVQKGNNEQFF
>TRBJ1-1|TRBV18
CASSPVDTMNTEAFF
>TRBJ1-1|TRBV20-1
CSANRDRATEAFF
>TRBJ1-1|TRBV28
CASSLSPTGEETEAFF
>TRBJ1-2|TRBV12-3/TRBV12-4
CASSLGLRLTF
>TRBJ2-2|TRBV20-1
CSASMAHTGELFF
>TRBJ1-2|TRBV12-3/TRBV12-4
CASSLPGHSDSNYGYTF
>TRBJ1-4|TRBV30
CAWSVMLTNEKLFF
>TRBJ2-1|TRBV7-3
CASSLTGTGSNEQFF
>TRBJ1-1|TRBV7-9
CASSLGTGGFGTEAFF
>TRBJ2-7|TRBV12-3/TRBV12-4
CASSSGTSARSYEQYF
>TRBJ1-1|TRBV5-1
CASSLVTGVDTEAFF
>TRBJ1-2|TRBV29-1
CSVNNRGRNYGYTF
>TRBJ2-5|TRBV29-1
CSVRGPGGNETQYF
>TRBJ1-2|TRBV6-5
CASSYSGTANYGYTF
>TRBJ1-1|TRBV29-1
CSVGRGTEAFF
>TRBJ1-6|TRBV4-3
CASSQDPQGRDSPLHF
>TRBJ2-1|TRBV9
CASSPQGYGEQFF
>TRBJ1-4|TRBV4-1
CASSPGQGPTNEKLFF
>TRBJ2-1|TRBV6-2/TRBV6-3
CASSYTSGSYNEQFF
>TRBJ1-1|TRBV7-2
CASSLSTGLNTEAFF
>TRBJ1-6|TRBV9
CASSRRVPNSPLHF
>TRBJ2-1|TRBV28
CASSPEVGDEQFF
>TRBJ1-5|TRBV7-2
CASSSQGAGEPQHF
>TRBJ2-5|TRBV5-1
CASSGTSARTQETQYF
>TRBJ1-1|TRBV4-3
CASSQDTEAFF
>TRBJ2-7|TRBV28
CASSWSGPTEQYF
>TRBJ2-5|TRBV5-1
CASSRQGSIQETQYF
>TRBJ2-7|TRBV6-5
CASNYFPGTTYEQYF
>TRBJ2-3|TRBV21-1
CASRHRDSTDTQYF
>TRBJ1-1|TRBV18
CASSPHLDIPNTEAFF